Each of the 32 T cell receptor beta chains below was sequenced from the same sample in a study of Ad26.COV2.S vaccination and SARS-CoV-2 variants. Clones were read by immunoSEQ multiplex PCR, and TCRdb kept only the in-frame ones, dropping some. The sample has about 440,000 clones; about nine tenths are singletons. The treatment: roughly 20 received Ad26.COV2.S at low or high dose, single or two shots; 5 received placebo; per-sample allocation not given. Samples analyzed were those drawn on day 63 after the first vaccine or placebo injection. The specimen comprised peripheral blood, sampled in a trial of Ad26.COV2.S vaccine versus placebo. The receptors originated from a person aged 18 to 59 who received the Ad26.COV2.S COVID-19 vaccine or a placebo.

The chain combines TRBV7-3 with TRBJ2-1; 8 nucleotides align to TRBD2. CDR1 is SGHTA, CDR2 FQGTGA, per germline. The CDR3 has 16 amino acids. V shed 3 bases and J 10 bases; nucleotides not matched to a gene: 14. The CDR3 here is CASSLFSGPGGGEQFF. Written as DNA, the CDR3 is TGTGCCAGCAGCTTGTTTAGCGGGCCTGGCGGGGGGGAGCAGTTCTTC.

V usage is TRBV9 and J usage is TRBJ1-2; D is undetermined. This CDR3 has 16 residues. Germline CDR1 SGDLS, CDR2 YYNGEE. Trimming shortened V by 2 bases and J by 2 bases, and 16 bases separated the two germline ends. CDR3 protein: CASSVGSIGNNYGYTF. CDR3 DNA sequence: TGTGCCAGCAGCGTCGGGTCCATCGGGAACAACTATGGCTACACCTTC.

This chain joins TRBV5-6 and TRBJ2-1; 10 bases map to TRBD1. The CDR3 has 16 amino acids. CDR1 SGHDT and CDR2 YYEEEE come from the germline V gene. V gave up 3 bases and J gave up 9 bases; unmatched junction bases: 12. CDR3 bases: TGTGCCAGCAGCTCGACGACAGGGGGCTTTGGTGGTGAGCAGTTCTTC. This gives the protein CASSSTTGGFGGEQFF. The whole variable domain, filled in from reference TRBV5-6 and TRBJ2-1, reads DAGVTQSPTHLIKTRGQQVTLRCSPKSGHDTVSWYQQALGQGPQFIFQYYEEEERQRGNFPDRFSGHQFPNYSSELNVNALLLGDSALYLCASSSTTGGFGGEQFFGPGTRLTVL.

The chain combines TRBV13 with TRBJ1-1; 8 bases agree with TRBD1. CDR1 and CDR2 from the germline V gene are PRHDT and FYEKMQ (reference sequence). The CDR3 runs to 14 residues. V shed 5 bases and J 3 bases; nucleotides not matched to a gene: 5. The DNA for the CDR3 is TGTGCCAGCAGCCCGGACAGGGCGGACACTGAAGCTTTCTTT. This sequence encodes CASSPDRADTEAFF.

The chain links TRBV29-1 to TRBJ2-1; TRBD2 might be the D (7 bases). Germline CDR1 and CDR2: SQVTM and ANQGSEA. The CDR3 extends over 16 amino acids. V was shortened by 4 bases and J by 8 bases, with 24 bases between the two germline ends. The CDR3 DNA reads TGCAGCGTTGGTAGGAAAGGGGGAGGGAGTCGGGATGAGCAGTTCTTC. Amino acid sequence: CSVGRKGGGSRDEQFF.

The V gene is TRBV5-6, the J gene TRBJ2-5, with 8 nucleotides matching TRBD1. This CDR3 has 16 amino acids. The V gene end was trimmed by 3 bases and the J gene end by 3 bases; junction bases not matched to a gene: 10. The germline V gene encodes CDR1 SGHDT and CDR2 YYEEEE. In DNA, the CDR3 is TGTGCCAGCAGCTGGCCCGGGGACAGGTCTAAAGAGACCCAGTACTTC. Encoded protein: CASSWPGDRSKETQYF.

This clone was detected only once. The J gene is TRBJ2-7, the V gene TRBV6-1, with 7 bases that match TRBD2. CDR3 length: 14 residues. With V trimmed by 1 base and J by 5 bases, 5 bases remained unmatched. Per the germline V gene, CDR1 is MNHNS and CDR2 is SASEGT. This CDR3 reads CASSEVAGVDEQYF. Here the CDR3 DNA reads TGTGCCAGCAGTGAAGTAGCGGGTGTTGACGAGCAGTACTTC.

V usage is TRBV6-1 and J usage is TRBJ2-4; D gene ambiguous. Germline lookup yields CDR1 MNHNS and CDR2 SASEGT. This CDR3 contains 14 residues. Trimming took off 3 bases at V and 9 bases at J, with 15 bases between the two ends. The CDR3: CASSDWLGVVIQYF. Here the CDR3 DNA reads TGTGCCAGCAGTGATTGGCTGGGTGTAGTCATTCAGTACTTC.

The chain has TRBV4-3 and TRBJ2-5; tentatively, D is TRBD1 or TRBD2 (5 bases each). The CDR3 consists of 18 residues. CDR1 is LGHNA, CDR2 YSLEER, per germline. V was shortened by 1 base and J by 1 base, with 19 bases between the two germline ends. The CDR3 here is CASSQGRWGSQSQETQYF. Written as DNA, the CDR3 is TGCGCCAGCAGCCAAGGGAGGTGGGGCTCTCAGTCCCAAGAGACCCAGTACTTC.

The V and J genes are TRBV30 and TRBJ1-5; D is ambiguous. This CDR3 contains 13 residues. Germline V gene lookup returns CDR1 GTSNPN and CDR2 SVGIG (reference sequence). V dropped 5 bases and J dropped 1 base, with 9 bases sitting between them. The CDR3 nucleotides are TGTGCCTGGGAGGCTGGCAGCAATCAGCCCCAGCATTTT. It is translated as CAWEAGSNQPQHF.

The chain is built from TRBV27 and TRBJ2-7; D gene ambiguous. The CDR3 extends over 13 amino acids. The germline gives CDR1 MNHEY, CDR2 SMNVEV (reference sequence). Trimming took off 0 bases at V and 5 bases at J, with 8 bases between the two ends. The CDR3 nucleotides read TGTGCCAGCAGTTTATCCTCTGGGGACGAGCAGTACTTC. Its translation is CASSLSSGDEQYF.

The V and J genes are TRBV9 and TRBJ2-1, with TRBD1 matching 8 bases. Trimming removed 0 bases from V and 1 base from J; junction bases left unmatched: 6. The V gene's germline CDR1 is SGDLS and CDR2 YYNGEE. The CDR3 has 17 residues. CDR3 amino acids: CASSVEGTGRSYNEQFF. CDR3 sequence (DNA): TGTGCCAGCAGCGTAGAAGGGACAGGCAGATCCTACAATGAGCAGTTCTTC.

The genes are TRBV7-3 and TRBJ2-7, with 7 bases lining up with TRBD2. Germline trimming cut 4 bases from V and 6 bases from J; bases unmatched to any gene: 15. The CDR3 is 16 amino acids. Germline V gene data show CDR1 as SGHTA and CDR2 as FQGTGA. Written as DNA, the CDR3 is TGTGCCAGCAGCTACGACCGAGCGGGACGCAGCTTCGAGCAGTACTTC. Translating it yields CASSYDRAGRSFEQYF.

This chain connects TRBV9 to TRBJ1-6; possible D gene TRBD1, 5 bases. Trimming stripped 1 base from V and 8 bases from J, with 19 bases between. The CDR3 runs to 17 residues. Germline CDR1 reads SGDLS; CDR2 reads YYNGEE. In nucleotides, the CDR3 is TGTGCCAGCAGCGTAACCCCACGGGGACCTACTTATTCACCCCTCCACTTT. Amino acid sequence: CASSVTPRGPTYSPLHF.

This clone was counted a single time. One end of the junction is discordant with germline, which a read error may explain. V usage is TRBV11-1 and J usage is TRBJ2-1; 9 nucleotides agree with TRBD2. The CDR3 length is 15 residues. The germline V gene has CDR1 SGHAT and CDR2 FQDESV (reference sequence). The CDR3: CASSLAGRSYNEQFF. CDR3 bases: TGTGCCAGCAGCCTAGCGGGAAGGTCCTACAATGAGCAGTTCTTC.

CDR3 in DNA: TGCGCCAGCAGCCGAGCCCAAGGGTATGATCAGCCCCAGCATTTT. This gives the protein CASSRAQGYDQPQHF. V is TRBV4-1 and J is TRBJ1-5; D remains unclear. The germline gives CDR1 MGHRA, CDR2 YSYEKL. The CDR3 has 15 amino acids. V lost 4 bases to trimming and J lost 5 bases, with 15 bases between them.

A single count supports this clone. DNA of the CDR3: TGTGCCAGCCAGGAGGGCCTAGCGGCTTACAATGAGCAGTTCTTC. Amino acid sequence: CASQEGLAAYNEQFF. The chain recombines TRBV27 with TRBJ2-1; 7 positions agree with TRBD2. CDR3 size: 15 residues. The J segment lost 4 bases and the V segment lost 8 bases, leaving 11 bases of the junction unmatched. Germline values: CDR1 MNHEY, CDR2 SMNVEV (reference sequence).

V gene TRBV24-1 combines with J gene TRBJ2-1, with 8 bases aligning to TRBD2. The trim removed 9 bases at V and 1 base at J, leaving 13 bases unmatched. CDR1 and CDR2 (germline): KGHDR, SFDVKD. This CDR3 comprises 17 residues. CDR3 region: CATRGGQGEDSYNEQFF. CDR3 coding DNA: TGTGCCACCCGGGGGGGCCAGGGCGAGGATTCCTACAATGAGCAGTTCTTC.

The genes are TRBV10-1 and TRBJ1-4; 7 nucleotides line up with TRBD1. The germline V gene has CDR1 WNHNN and CDR2 SYGVQD (reference sequence). The CDR3 runs to 14 residues. Trimming at V came to 1 base and at J to 7 bases, leaving 3 bases not matched to a gene. This CDR3 is CASSEWQGVEKLFF. Here the CDR3 DNA reads TGCGCCAGCAGTGAGTGGCAGGGGGTTGAAAAACTGTTTTTT.

The V gene is TRBV5-1, the J gene TRBJ2-7; D not resolved. The CDR3 covers 13 residues. Trimming cost V 2 bases and J 0 bases, with 6 bases left between them. Germline loops: CDR1 SGHRS, CDR2 YFSETQ. CDR3 in amino acids: CASSFSISYEQYF. In nucleotides, the CDR3 is TGCGCCAGCAGCTTCAGCATCTCCTACGAGCAGTACTTC.

The chain couples TRBV30 to TRBJ1-5; 9 bases match TRBD1. V lost 1 base, J lost 7 bases, and 11 bases stayed unmatched. Germline lookup yields CDR1 GTSNPN and CDR2 SVGIG (reference sequence). This CDR3 has 16 residues. CDR3 sequence reads: CAWSGTGDPTGQPQHF. The CDR3 DNA reads as TGTGCCTGGAGTGGGACAGGGGACCCTACGGGGCAGCCCCAGCATTTT.

The chain carries TRBV7-3 and TRBJ1-6; D is unresolved. CDR1 SGHTA and CDR2 FQGTGA come from the germline V gene. V was shortened by 0 bases and J by 8 bases, with 5 bases between the two germline ends. The CDR3 consists of 13 residues. CDR3 nucleotides: TGTGCCAGCAGCTTAACTGGGGATTCACCCCTCCACTTT. The encoded protein is CASSLTGDSPLHF. Drawing the rest from reference TRBV7-3 and TRBJ1-6, the complete variable domain is GAGVSQTPSNKVTEKGKYVELRCDPISGHTALYWYRQSLGQGPEFLIYFQGTGAADDSGLPNDRFFAVRPEGSVSTLKIQRTERGDSAVYLCASSLTGDSPLHFGNGTRLTVT.

The gene calls are TRBV28 and TRBJ2-3; TRBD2 aligns across 12 bases. The germline V gene has CDR1 MDHEN and CDR2 SYDVKM. The ends lost 3 bases at V and 7 bases at J; junction bases unmatched: 11. The length of the CDR3 is 17 residues. The CDR3 spells CASSFPGLAGFKNTQYF. The CDR3 DNA follows: TGTGCCAGCAGTTTTCCCGGACTAGCGGGATTTAAAAATACGCAGTATTTT.

The rearrangement joins TRBV14 to TRBJ2-3; 12 bases line up with TRBD1. V was pared by 6 bases and J by 5 bases, with 15 bases of the junction left unmatched. Germline lookup yields CDR1 SGHDN and CDR2 FVKESK. The CDR3 contains 18 residues. The CDR3 here is CASSPPKGQGAKIDTQYF. CDR3 coding DNA: TGTGCCAGCAGTCCACCAAAGGGACAGGGGGCGAAGATAGATACGCAGTATTTT.

The V call is TRBV6-2 or TRBV6-3, the J call TRBJ2-5, with D perhaps matching TRBD2 (6 bases). Germline values: CDR1 MNHEY, CDR2 SVGEGT. The CDR3 contains 16 residues. V lost 2 bases and J lost 4, with 17 bases in between. CDR3 residues: CASSYGDSPSVETQYF. The DNA of the CDR3 is TGTGCCAGCAGTTACGGGGACTCGCCTTCCGTAGAGACCCAGTACTTC.

This clone has just a few counts. The rearrangement uses TRBV18 and TRBJ1-1, with D possibly matching TRBD1 (6 bases). The germline V gene has CDR1 KGHSH and CDR2 LQKENI. Trimming left V 5 bases short and J 0 bases short, with 13 bases between. The CDR3 runs 15 residues. The CDR3 region has the DNA TGTGCCAGCTCAGGACTACAGGGCCTGAACACTGAAGCTTTCTTT. This encodes CASSGLQGLNTEAFF.

The chain employs TRBV9 and TRBJ2-1, with TRBD2 matching 7 bases. J was trimmed by 4 bases and V by 0 bases; bases with no gene match: 16. Germline V gene data show CDR1 as SGDLS and CDR2 as YYNGEE. The CDR3 runs to 19 residues. The CDR3 DNA sequence: TGTGCCAGCAGCGTAGCCCCACATCTCTCCGGGACTAATTACAATGAGCAGTTCTTC. Residues: CASSVAPHLSGTNYNEQFF.

The chain couples TRBV27 to TRBJ1-4; D remains ambiguous. Trimming pared 4 bases from V and 5 bases from J, leaving 8 bases between. The CDR3 extends over 13 amino acids. CDR1 is MNHEY and CDR2 is SMNVEV in the germline V gene (reference sequence). The CDR3 region has the DNA TGTGCCAGCAGTTCTCGAGGGAATGAAAAACTGTTTTTT. Amino acid sequence: CASSSRGNEKLFF.

The chain combines TRBV13 with TRBJ2-1; 8 bases are a match to TRBD2. The junction had 8 bases not matched to a gene; V was cut back by 2 bases and J by 5 bases. Germline V CDR1 and CDR2: PRHDT, FYEKMQ (reference sequence). The CDR3 is 16 amino acids. The CDR3 nucleotides read TGTGCCAGCAGCTTAATTCTCACTAGCGGCAACAATGAGCAGTTCTTC. It yields the protein CASSLILTSGNNEQFF.

The gene calls are TRBV29-1 and TRBJ1-1; a weak D match, TRBD1 (5 bases). CDR1 is SQVTM and CDR2 is ANQGSEA in the germline V gene. V dropped 1 base and J dropped 1 base, with 7 bases sitting between them. This CDR3 has 13 amino acids. This CDR3 reads CSVEGQRNTEAFF. DNA of the CDR3: TGCAGCGTTGAAGGACAGCGGAACACTGAAGCTTTCTTT. The whole variable domain, remainder taken from reference TRBV29-1 and TRBJ1-1, is SAVISQKPSRDICQRGTSLTIQCQVDSQVTMMFWYRQQPGQSLTLIATANQGSEATYESGFVIDKFPISRPNLTFSTLTVSNMSPEDSSIYLCSVEGQRNTEAFFGQGTRLTVV.

V is TRBV7-8 and J is TRBJ2-7, with 8 bases fitting TRBD2. CDR3 size: 13 residues. Unmatched junction bases numbered 8, after V lost 1 base and J lost 12 bases. Germline CDR1 and CDR2: SGHVS and FQNEAQ. The CDR3: CASSLVGRAVLYF. The CDR3 coding sequence is TGTGCCAGCAGCTTAGTCGGGAGGGCCGTCTTGTACTTC.

This sequence joins TRBV10-3 and TRBJ2-7; 15 bases fit TRBD2. There are 18 residues in the CDR3. Per the germline V gene, CDR1 is ENHRY and CDR2 is SYGVKD. V was clipped by 0 bases and J by 7 bases; unmatched bases: 10. Here the CDR3 DNA reads TGTGCCATCAGTGAGTCTTATGGGACTAGCGGGAGGCCGGAAGAGCAGTACTTC. Translation: CAISESYGTSGRPEEQYF.